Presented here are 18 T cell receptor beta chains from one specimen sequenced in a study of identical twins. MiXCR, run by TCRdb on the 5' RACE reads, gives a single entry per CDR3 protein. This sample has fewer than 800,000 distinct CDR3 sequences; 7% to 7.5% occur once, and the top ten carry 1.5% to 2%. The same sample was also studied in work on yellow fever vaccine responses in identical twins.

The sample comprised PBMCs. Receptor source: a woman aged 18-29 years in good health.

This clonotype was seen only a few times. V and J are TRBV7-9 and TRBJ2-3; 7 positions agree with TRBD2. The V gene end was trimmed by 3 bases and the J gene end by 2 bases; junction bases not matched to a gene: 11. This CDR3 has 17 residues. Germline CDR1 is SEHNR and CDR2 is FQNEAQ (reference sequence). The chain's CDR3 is CASSFATSAGITDTQYF. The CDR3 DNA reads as TGTGCCAGCAGCTTCGCCACGTCAGCGGGAATCACAGATACGCAGTATTTT.

CDR3 in amino acids: CASRDQAGELFF. Written as DNA, the CDR3 is TGTGCCAGCCGGGACCAGGCCGGGGAGCTGTTTTTT. The J gene is TRBJ2-2, the V gene TRBV7-9; D may be TRBD1 or TRBD2 (5 bases each). Germline lookup yields CDR1 SEHNR and CDR2 FQNEAQ (reference sequence). The CDR3 contains 12 residues. Trimming removed 8 bases from V and 6 bases from J, with 10 bases in between.

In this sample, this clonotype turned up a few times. CDR3 nucleotides: TGTGCCATCAGTGAGTCGGGACTAGCGGCCACAGATACGCAGTATTTT. It specifies CAISESGLAATDTQYF. The rearrangement links TRBV10-3 to TRBJ2-3; 11 nucleotides match TRBD2. The CDR3 spans 16 residues. The ends lost 0 bases at V and 2 bases at J; junction bases unmatched: 1. Germline CDR1 reads ENHRY; CDR2 reads SYGVKD.

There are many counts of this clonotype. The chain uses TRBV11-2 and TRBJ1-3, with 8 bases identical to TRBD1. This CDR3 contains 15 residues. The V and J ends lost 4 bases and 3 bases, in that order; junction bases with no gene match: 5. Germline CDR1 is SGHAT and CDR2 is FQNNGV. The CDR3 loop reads CASSSDRVGGNTIYF. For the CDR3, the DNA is TGTGCCAGCAGCTCGGACAGGGTCGGTGGAAACACCATATATTTT.

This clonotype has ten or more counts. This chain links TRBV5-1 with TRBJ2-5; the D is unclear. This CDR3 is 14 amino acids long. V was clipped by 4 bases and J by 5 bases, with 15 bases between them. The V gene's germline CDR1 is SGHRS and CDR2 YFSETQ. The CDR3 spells CASSETGGRETQYF. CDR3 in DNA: TGCGCCAGCAGCGAAACGGGCGGAAGGGAGACCCAGTACTTC.

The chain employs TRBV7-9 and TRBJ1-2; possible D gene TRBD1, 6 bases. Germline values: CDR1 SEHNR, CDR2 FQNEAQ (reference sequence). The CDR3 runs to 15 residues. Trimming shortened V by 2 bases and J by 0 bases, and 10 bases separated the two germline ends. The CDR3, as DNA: TGTGCCAGCAGCTTACCAGGACAGTCTAACTATGGCTACACCTTC. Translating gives CASSLPGQSNYGYTF.

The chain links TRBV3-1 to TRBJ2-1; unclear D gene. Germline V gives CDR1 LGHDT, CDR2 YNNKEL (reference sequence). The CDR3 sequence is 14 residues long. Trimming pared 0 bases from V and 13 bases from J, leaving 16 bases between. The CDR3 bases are TGTGCCAGCAGCCAAGATACCGGCCCTCCCCTACAGTTCTTC. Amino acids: CASSQDTGPPLQFF.

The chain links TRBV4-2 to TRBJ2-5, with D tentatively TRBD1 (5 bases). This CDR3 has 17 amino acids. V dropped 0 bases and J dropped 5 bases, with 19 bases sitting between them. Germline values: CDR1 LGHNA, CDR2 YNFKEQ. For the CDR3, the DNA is TGTGCCAGCAGCCAAGACCCTCAGGGCACCCTCGGGGAGACCCAGTACTTC. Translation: CASSQDPQGTLGETQYF.

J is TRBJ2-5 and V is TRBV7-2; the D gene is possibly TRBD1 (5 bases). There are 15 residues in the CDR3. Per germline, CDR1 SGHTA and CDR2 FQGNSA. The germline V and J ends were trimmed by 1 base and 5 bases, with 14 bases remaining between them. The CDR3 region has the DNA TGTGCCAGCAGCTTAGAGTCGCTGGCAGGGGAGACCCAGTACTTC. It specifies CASSLESLAGETQYF. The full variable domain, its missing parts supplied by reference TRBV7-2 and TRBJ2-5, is GAGVSQSPSNKVTEKGKDVELRCDPISGHTALYWYRQSLGQGLEFLIYFQGNSAPDKSGLPSDRFSAERTGGSVSTLTIQRTQQEDSAVYLCASSLESLAGETQYFGPGTRLLVL.

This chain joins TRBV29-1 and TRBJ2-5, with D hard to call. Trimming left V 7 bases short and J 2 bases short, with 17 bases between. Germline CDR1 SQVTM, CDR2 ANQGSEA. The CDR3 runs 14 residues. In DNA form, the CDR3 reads TGCAGCGCTGTAACTCAGGTCTCTCAAGAGACCCAGTACTTC. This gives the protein CSAVTQVSQETQYF. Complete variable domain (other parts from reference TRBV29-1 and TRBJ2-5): SAVISQKPSRDICQRGTSLTIQCQVDSQVTMMFWYRQQPGQSLTLIATANQGSEATYESGFVIDKFPISRPNLTFSTLTVSNMSPEDSSIYLCSAVTQVSQETQYFGPGTRLLVL.

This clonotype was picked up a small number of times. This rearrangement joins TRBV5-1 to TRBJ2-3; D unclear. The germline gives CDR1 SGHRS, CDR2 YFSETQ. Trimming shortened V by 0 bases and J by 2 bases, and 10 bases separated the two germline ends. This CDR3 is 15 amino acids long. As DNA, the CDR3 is TGCGCCAGCAGCTTGGCCCTAGGACCCACAGATACGCAGTATTTT. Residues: CASSLALGPTDTQYF.

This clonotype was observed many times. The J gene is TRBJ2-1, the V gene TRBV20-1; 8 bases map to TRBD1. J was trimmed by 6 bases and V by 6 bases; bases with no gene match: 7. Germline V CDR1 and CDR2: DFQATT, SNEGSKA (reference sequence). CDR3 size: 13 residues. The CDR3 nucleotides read TGCAGTGCCGCAGGGGGCGCGGGCAATGAGCAGTTCTTC. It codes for CSAAGGAGNEQFF.

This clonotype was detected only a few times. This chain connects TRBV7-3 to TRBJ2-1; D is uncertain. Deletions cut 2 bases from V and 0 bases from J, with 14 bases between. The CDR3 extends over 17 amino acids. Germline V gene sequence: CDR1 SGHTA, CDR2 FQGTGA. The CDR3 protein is CASSLLSPVSSYNEQFF. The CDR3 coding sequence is TGTGCCAGCAGCTTACTCTCACCAGTTAGCTCCTACAATGAGCAGTTCTTC.

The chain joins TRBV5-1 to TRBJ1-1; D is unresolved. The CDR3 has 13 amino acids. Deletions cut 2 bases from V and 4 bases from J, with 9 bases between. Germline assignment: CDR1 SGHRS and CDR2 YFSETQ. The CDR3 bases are TGCGCCAGCAGCTTAGCCCCGTTCACTGAAGCTTTCTTT. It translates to CASSLAPFTEAFF.

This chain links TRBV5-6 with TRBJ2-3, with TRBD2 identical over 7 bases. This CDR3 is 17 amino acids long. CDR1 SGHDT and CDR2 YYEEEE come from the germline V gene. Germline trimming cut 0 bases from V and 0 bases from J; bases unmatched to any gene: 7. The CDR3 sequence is CASSLAVGLTSTDTQYF. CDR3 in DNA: TGTGCCAGCAGCTTGGCAGTGGGACTAACTAGCACAGATACGCAGTATTTT.

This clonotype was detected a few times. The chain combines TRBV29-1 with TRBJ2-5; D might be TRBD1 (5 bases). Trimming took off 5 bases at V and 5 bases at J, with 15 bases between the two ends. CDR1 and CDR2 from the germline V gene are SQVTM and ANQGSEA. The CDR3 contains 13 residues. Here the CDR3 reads CSVRRGGAETQYF. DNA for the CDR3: TGCAGCGTTAGAAGGGGCGGCGCGGAGACCCAGTACTTC.

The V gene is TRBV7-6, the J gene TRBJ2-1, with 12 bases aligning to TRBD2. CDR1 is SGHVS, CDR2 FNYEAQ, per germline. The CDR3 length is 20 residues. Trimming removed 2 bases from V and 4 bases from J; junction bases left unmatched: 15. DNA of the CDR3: TGTGCCAGCAGCTTAAGGCCGATCGAGACTAGCGGGAGTAGGTACAATGAGCAGTTCTTC. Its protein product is CASSLRPIETSGSRYNEQFF.

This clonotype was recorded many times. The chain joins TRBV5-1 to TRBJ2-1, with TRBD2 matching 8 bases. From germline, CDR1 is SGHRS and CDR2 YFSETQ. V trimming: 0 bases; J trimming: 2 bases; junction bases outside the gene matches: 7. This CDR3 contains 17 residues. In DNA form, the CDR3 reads TGCGCCAGCAGCTTGGAGGTAGCGGGACTGCCCTACAATGAGCAGTTCTTC. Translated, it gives CASSLEVAGLPYNEQFF.